The source of this T cell receptor (beta chain) is a study of blood T cell repertoires in COVID-19. Across the whole study: Some COVID-19 samples were acute and others convalescent; all came from the United States, Italy and Spain. From T cells, B-cell-depleted T cells, or PBMCs came the material, which was cDNA or gDNA.

In the original workflow: Reference gene primer amplification in the assay estimated nucleated cell counts. The table came from immunoSEQ multiplex PCR; TCRdb's copy has only in-frame clones and leaves some out. That table gives V, J and clone size, and the DNA gave D and trimming. Among 50,000 to 85,000 clones listed, 65% to 90% were seen once. The CDR3 has 16 residues. Trimming removed 5 bases at V and 0 bases at J, with 13 bases between. The germline V gene encodes CDR1 SEHNR and CDR2 FQNEAQ (reference sequence). This chain joins TRBV7-9 and TRBJ1-4; D perhaps matches TRBD1 (5 bases). The sequencing input was peripheral blood. The TCR originated in a man aged 55 to 70 with acute or convalescent COVID-19. Written as DNA, the CDR3 is TGTGCCAGCAGCCCGGACACCTTCGCAACTAATGAAAAACTGTTTTTT. This sequence encodes CASSPDTFATNEKLFF. The full variable domain, completed using reference TRBV7-9 and TRBJ1-4, is DTGVSQNPRHKITKRGQNVTFRCDPISEHNRLYWYRQTLGQGPEFLTYFQNEAQLEKSRLLSDRFSAERPKGSFSTLEIQRTEQGDSAMYLCASSPDTFATNEKLFFGSGTQLSVL.